This section outlines one T cell receptor beta chain sequence together with its context. Which antigen it targets is not known. No quality values exist for individual bases; no much larger clone is one base distant. CDR1 LNHDA and CDR2 SQIVND are derived from the germline V gene (reference sequence). The junction shows trimming of 5 bases on V and 0 bases on J, plus 11 bases between the germline ends. From its cysteine to its phenylalanine, the CDR3 spans 14 amino acids. Only the CDR3 part of the read is kept: 42 bases, read in frame from the first base. What this sample's treatment or condition label stands for: roughly nine-day PBMC culture with coronavirus spike peptide pools or control peptides (ViraFEST assay). The ViraFEST assay, used in the study, expanded antigen-specific T cells with peptide pools and then identified the expanded clonotypes through TCR sequencing. Negative nucleocapsid antibody tests taken both before and after vaccination confirmed that the healthy vaccine recipients had no prior SARS-CoV-2 infection. PBMCs were cultured at approximately 2 million per well in IMDM supplemented with about 5% human AB serum and 10 IU/ml IL-2, with around 10 ug/ml peptide pools added. Half of the culture medium was replaced with fresh IL-2-containing medium on days 3 and 7. After less than 12 days of culture, CD4+ T cells were isolated by negative selection using the EasySep CD4+ T cell isolation kit. Ficoll-Paque Plus gradient centrifugation was used to isolate PBMCs from whole blood, and the isolated PBMCs were then either used fresh or cryopreserved at -140C. In general, triplicate wells were set up for every culture condition.

The entry originates in a study of vaccination and CD4 T cells after COVID-19 (dated by TCRdb to the early 2020s). Notes on the research overall: In the convalescent cohort there were six males and four females, among whom were two Hispanic individuals, seven Caucasians, two Asians and one multiracial person. The cultures were stimulated with overlapping spike peptide pools from SARS-CoV-2 and from the common cold coronaviruses HCoV-NL63, HCoV-OC43 and HCoV-229E. Post-COVID blood samples from convalescent patients were collected a median of roughly 100 days after diagnosis, with a range of 35 to 161 days. Participants got two doses of the Pfizer-BioNTech BNT162b2 vaccine (n=8) or two doses of the Moderna mRNA-1273 vaccine (n=2). Control cultures used a CEFX viral epitope pool as positive control, an HIV-1 Nef peptide pool as negative control, or no peptide. The time from the second vaccine dose to post-vaccine blood sampling had a median of roughly 77 days and ranged from roughly 13 to 241 days. In roughly eleven COVID-19 convalescent patients and several infection-naive healthy vaccine recipients, the spike-specific CD4+ TCR repertoire before mRNA vaccination was compared with the repertoire after mRNA vaccination.

The method behind the library was PCR. TCR sequencing of DNA from cultured CD4+ T cells used the Oncomine TCR Beta short-read assay at the Johns Hopkins FTIC core. The QIAamp micro DNA kit was used to extract genomic DNA from the cultured CD4+ T cells. Oncomine TCR Beta libraries from cultured CD4+ T cells were pooled using unique dual indexes and sequenced on an Illumina iSeq 100. In the paper's pipeline: Non-productive sequences were removed, and CDR3s that did not start with C, did not end with F or W, or were shorter than 7 amino acids were discarded. Antigen-specific clonotypes were identified with the MANAFEST web application by comparing peptide-stimulated wells with reference and other culture wells. Positive clones required FDR below 0.05, an odds ratio above 5, and productive frequency above 0.1% in at least two of three replicate wells. Cross-reactive clonotypes were defined as significantly expanded in both SARS-CoV-2 spike wells and at least one common cold coronavirus spike condition. Similarity between CDR3 sequences was evaluated in R version 3.6.1 using Levenshtein distances (stringdist) and unrooted phylogenetic trees (ape). TCRdb reworked the public reads: Q25 trimming with fastp, MiXCR clone assembly, productive beta chains retained. Rows are combined by CDR3 protein, so each entry shows the most common genes and DNA. None of the V and J calls come from the authors' own analysis; TCRdb made them. This sample holds approximately 20,000 distinct CDR3 sequences; roughly two fifths were observed only once. The ten largest clones capture about a quarter of the sample.

Study-wide findings and limitations: In convalescent patients, a median approximately 90% of post-vaccine SARS-CoV-2-reactive clones were detected only after vaccination, suggesting vaccine-specific priming. Of the vaccine-specific clones found in convalescent patients, nearly all (304 of 307) were mono-reactive for SARS-CoV-2 spike instead of being cross-reactive with common cold coronaviruses. Only a relatively small number of convalescent patients were included in the study, and early timepoints following natural infection were not analyzed. The median number of SARS-CoV-2-reactive clonotypes rose from 20 to 25 after infection to 38 after vaccination, but the change was not significant.

The chain uses TRBV19 and TRBJ2-7, with the D call tentatively TRBD1 or TRBD2, each fitting 7 bases. This receptor was identified in a human donor who received a COVID-19 vaccine. Sample: CD4+ T cells from blood, cultured in vitro, taken before SARS-CoV-2 vaccination. This receptor has the CDR3 CASSLRGGSYEQYF. The bases are TGTGCCAGTAGTCTCAGGGGGGGCTCCTACGAGCAGTACTTC.